This paragraph reports one T cell receptor beta chain. This entry comes from a study of blood T cell repertoires in COVID-19. The overall study: The samples span acute and convalescent COVID-19 from the United States, Italy and Spain.

With 8 bases clipped from V and 5 bases from J, the junction kept 4 bases outside the gene matches. CDR1 and CDR2 from the germline V gene are MGHDK and SYGVNS. The CDR3 totals 12 residues. Assay used: immunoSEQ multiplex PCR; TCRdb lists only in-frame clones, some missing. Of around 120,000 clones listed, 79% are singletons. The receptor's source is a woman aged 80 or over with acute or convalescent COVID-19. Material: peripheral blood. The chain uses TRBV25-1 and TRBJ1-1; TRBD1 matches 8 bases. The CDR3 region has the DNA TGTGCCAGCTCTCGACAGGGGACTGAAGCTTTCTTT. Protein: CASSRQGTEAFF.